The T cell receptor beta chain described here comes from a study of T cell repertoires in cytomegalovirus infection. On the study more broadly: Recently described HLA-C-restricted plus well-studied HLA-B-restricted CMV epitopes were used. Public TCR beta signatures provided an indication of both CMV infection and a matching HLA type.

Trimming cost V 3 bases and J 14 bases, with 11 bases left between them. Germline assignment: CDR1 MNHEY and CDR2 SVGEGT. The CDR3 sequence is 11 residues long. Points from the study as a whole: Carriers of CMV plus the relevant HLA were identified by cumulative public TCR beta family frequency.

In this sample, this clonotype turned up a few times. Antigen unknown. MiXCR, run by TCRdb on the reads, gives a single entry per CDR3 protein. The sample lists 680,000 or so distinct CDR3 sequences, about 33% occurring once. V gene TRBV6-2 or TRBV6-3 combines with J gene TRBJ2-1, with D perhaps matching TRBD2 (5 bases). The receptor's source is a human donor in good health (CMV status not recorded). Some clones in this sample may be carry-over from other donors' samples. Sequenced here: cultured PBMCs, sampled from culture after CMV antigen stimulation. CDR3 bases: TGTGCCAGCAGTTATGGGAGACGGAAGTTCTTC. The encoded protein is CASSYGRRKFF.